This T cell receptor beta chain originates from a study of T cells in Graves' hyperthyroidism and ophthalmopathy. Regarding the study as a whole: The model made its ophthalmopathy prediction, and onset followed a median roughly 6.5 months later.

TCR beta CDR3 region amplification was performed from RNA transcripts. The HTBI primer set drove a first-round RT-PCR of the TCR CDR3. TCRdb redid the calling of the multiplex PCR reads with MiXCR, one entry per CDR3 protein. The sample yields hundreds of thousands of distinct CDR3 sequences, about 15% seen once. The CDR3 length is 17 residues. V was clipped by 4 bases and J by 6 bases; unmatched bases: 13. Germline CDR1 MDHEN, CDR2 SYDVKM. This clonotype was observed at least ten times. As yet, its antigen is unknown. Sequenced sample: blood. This receptor was identified in a woman between 35 and 50 years old with Graves' ophthalmopathy. The rearrangement links TRBV28 to TRBJ2-4, with 9 bases that match TRBD2. CDR3 sequence: CASSSQAGGGFLNIQYF. The CDR3 nucleotides read TGTGCCAGCAGTTCGCAAGCGGGAGGTGGGTTCCTAAACATTCAGTACTTC.